This TCR beta chain derives from a study of CD8+ T cells in alopecia areata. As for the study in general: Twice a day, 5 to 10 mg of oral tofacitinib was administered to treated patients.

V trimming: 5 bases; J trimming: 9 bases; junction bases outside the gene matches: 9. The germline gives CDR1 GTSNPN, CDR2 SVGIG (reference sequence). This CDR3 region has 12 residues. Cell sorting was applied to PBMCs, and CD4+ and CD8+ T cells were collected. RNA extraction was followed by reverse transcription into cDNA, which acted as the sequencing template. Using immunoSEQ multiplex PCR, the repertoire was profiled, and TCRdb retains in-frame clones only, with some absent. The profile shows fewer than 100,000 clones, about 45% of them singletons. A note on this clone: The antigen is unknown.

Notes on the study in general: Possibly because of HLA-related factors, TCR sharing was less clear across patients than in mice.

V usage is TRBV30 and J usage is TRBJ1-1, with 7 bases aligning to TRBD1. What was sequenced was CD4+ T cells sorted from blood. The sequence was collected from a human donor with alopecia areata. In nucleotides, the CDR3 is TGTGCCTGGGATACTACAGGGGCCAAAGCTTTCTTT. It translates to CAWDTTGAKAFF. Full variable domain (outside the CDR3, taken from reference TRBV30 and TRBJ1-1): SQTIHQWPATLVQPVGSPLSLECTVEGTSNPNLYWYRQAAGRGLQLLFYSVGIGQISSEVPQNLSASRPQDRQFILSSKKLLLSDSGFYLCAWDTTGAKAFFGQGTRLTVV.